A selection of T cell receptor beta chains follows, all from one sample in a study of breast tumors, draining lymph nodes, adjacent tissues. MiXCR, run by TCRdb on the multiplex PCR reads, gives a single entry per CDR3 protein. The sample yields about 230,000 distinct CDR3 sequences, approximately 31% seen once. The sample comprised axillary lymph node tissue. The receptors were gathered from a female donor with breast cancer. Some clones in this sample may be carry-over from other donors' samples. Both conserved end residues are part of each CDR3. D genes are given only for firm matches. Some rows mark clone size as missing; the rest say once, few, many or name a class of expanded clone.

>TRBV10-3|TRBJ2-5|NA|NA
CAISGNRDQETQYF
TGTGCCATCAGCGGGAACAGGGACCAAGAGACCCAGTACTTC
>TRBV20-1|TRBJ2-5|many|TRBD2
CSARAGRGTSAQETQYF
TGCAGTGCTAGAGCGGGCCGAGGGACTAGCGCCCAAGAGACCCAGTACTTC
>TRBV15|TRBJ1-4|many|NA
CATSRDRTLEKLFF
TGTGCCACCAGCAGAGATCGAACATTGGAAAAACTGTTTTTT
>TRBV27|TRBJ1-3|NA|NA
CACSGLGGRLGNTIYF
TGTGCCTGCAGCGGGTTGGGGGGGCGATTGGGAAACACCATATATTTT
>TRBV20-1|TRBJ2-5|NA|NA
CSASLGSGGETQYF
TGCAGTGCTAGTCTAGGGTCGGGTGGGGAGACCCAGTACTTC
>TRBV6-1|TRBJ1-2|many|TRBD1
CASSDRGLSYYGYTF
TGTGCCAGCAGCGACAGGGGCCTATCATACTATGGCTACACCTTC
>TRBV5-5|TRBJ1-1|NA|TRBD1
CASSFPQGAGTEAFF
TGTGCCAGCAGCTTCCCACAGGGGGCAGGAACTGAAGCTTTCTTT
>TRBV6-2/TRBV6-3|TRBJ2-6|NA|TRBD2
CASSHVTSGRGLSGANVLTF
TGTGCCAGCAGTCACGTGACTAGCGGGAGGGGCCTCTCTGGGGCCAACGTCCTGACTTTC
>TRBV6-1|TRBJ2-7|many|TRBD2
CASRRDYPYEQYF
TGTGCCAGCCGCCGGGACTATCCCTACGAGCAGTACTTC
>TRBV11-2|TRBJ2-6|NA|TRBD2
CASSPRTSGRVGANVLTF
TGTGCCAGCAGCCCTCGGACTAGCGGGAGGGTTGGGGCCAACGTCCTGACTTTC
>TRBV4-2|TRBJ2-1|many|NA
CASSQEYEQFF
TGTGCCAGCAGCCAAGAGTATGAGCAGTTCTTC
>TRBV4-2|TRBJ2-7|many|TRBD2
CASSQGGGTYEQYF
TGTGCCAGCAGCCAAGGGGGGGGAACCTACGAGCAGTACTTC
>TRBV11-2|TRBJ2-2|many|TRBD2
CAVLTSSQGNTGELFF
TGTGCCGTTCTGACTAGCTCCCAAGGGAACACCGGGGAGCTGTTTTTT
>TRBV19|TRBJ2-7|many|NA
CASSIGQAEQYF
TGTGCCAGTAGTATCGGACAAGCCGAGCAGTACTTC
>TRBV19|TRBJ2-7|many|NA
CASSRDLREQYF
TGTGCCAGTAGCCGAGACCTTCGCGAGCAGTACTTC
>TRBV6-1|TRBJ1-6|many|NA
CASREGDGLNSPLHF
TGTGCCAGCAGGGAAGGGGACGGATTAAATTCACCCCTCCACTTT
>TRBV4-2|TRBJ2-1|many|NA
CASSQKIEGRPTKGWFF
TGTGCCAGCAGCCAAAAGATCGAGGGACGTCCCACAAAGGGTTGGTTCTTC
>TRBV19|TRBJ1-5|many|NA
CASSRQLNQPQHF
TGTGCCAGTAGCCGACAGCTCAATCAGCCCCAGCATTTT
>TRBV15|TRBJ2-2|many|TRBD2
CATSGGGDTGELFF
TGTGCCACCAGCGGGGGAGGGGACACCGGGGAGCTGTTTTTT
>TRBV7-8|TRBJ2-4|NA|NA
CASSRRGPRDLKNIQYF
TGTGCCAGCAGCAGACGCGGGCCCCGGGACTTAAAAAACATTCAGTACTTC
>TRBV5-8|TRBJ1-1|once|NA
CASSLYWNTEAFF
TGTGCCAGCAGCTTGTATTGGAACACTGAAGCTTTCTTT
>TRBV5-1|TRBJ2-5|many|TRBD2
CASSLGGRPQETQYF
TGCGCCAGCAGCTTGGGCGGGAGACCCCAAGAGACCCAGTACTTC
>TRBV13|TRBJ2-2|many|TRBD1
CASNLRGQALYTGELFF
TGTGCCAGCAACCTTCGCGGACAGGCCCTATACACCGGGGAGCTGTTTTTT
>TRBV6-5|TRBJ1-2|many|NA
CASSFRDGAYGYTF
TGTGCCAGCAGTTTCCGGGACGGAGCTTATGGCTACACCTTC
>TRBV20-1|TRBJ2-3|NA|TRBD2
CSGQGGSSGVSTDTQYF
TGCAGCGGCCAGGGGGGATCTAGCGGGGTTAGCACAGATACGCAGTATTTT
>TRBV12-3/TRBV12-4|TRBJ2-1|NA|NA
CASNKNNEQLF
TGTGCCAGCAATAAGAACAATGAGCAGCTCTTC